This TCR beta chain was obtained from a study of Ad26.COV2.S vaccination and SARS-CoV-2 variants. Regarding the study as a whole: Spike-specific CD8+ and CD4+ T cell responses reportedly showed substantial breadth after vaccination. Analyses that measured TCR breadth and depth may have underestimated total T cell responses.

TCRdb's copy holds only in-frame clones and misses some; the assay was immunoSEQ multiplex PCR. Here the sample spans almost 400,000 clones, about 91% being singletons. Treatment described: roughly 18 received Ad26.COV2.S at low or high dose, single or two shots; several received placebo; per-sample allocation not given. Sampling took place 63 days after the first vaccine or placebo injection. It was Wuhan-strain SARS-CoV-2 spike that the Ad26 vaccine vector expressed. With respect to this clone: Its specificity is not known.

Between the trimmed V and J ends, which lost 6 bases and 3 bases, there was a span of 17 bases. Germline V lookup: CDR1 SQVTM, CDR2 ANQGSEA. The CDR3 totals 14 residues. V is TRBV29-1 and J is TRBJ2-5, with D maybe TRBD1 (6 bases). The source of this sequence is a person aged 18-60 years who received the Ad26.COV2.S COVID-19 vaccine or a placebo. Sequences were derived from peripheral blood, sampled in a trial of Ad26.COV2.S vaccine versus placebo. In DNA form, the CDR3 reads TGCAGCGTGGCCCCCACAGGGTTCAAAGAGACCCAGTACTTC. This codes for CSVAPTGFKETQYF.